This is a list of T cell receptor beta chains from one sample in a study of blood T cells in healthy people across ages. One entry per CDR3 protein, called by TCRdb with MiXCR from the 5' RACE reads. The table lists more than 1,400,000 distinct CDR3 sequences, roughly 40% of them singletons. Sequencing used blood. The receptors here all came from a woman aged 18-29 years in good health. Each CDR3 is given with its conserved first and last residue. Each record gives: V gene, clone size, D gene, J gene, CDR3 protein, CDR3 DNA. The D gene is left open where the match is weak. Clone size is not always given. Where it is, it says once, few, many or a class for expanded clones.

V gene: TRBV20-1; clone size: -; D gene: -; J gene: TRBJ2-3; CDR3 protein: CSAGLEGTDTQYF; CDR3 DNA: TGCAGTGCGGGGTTGGAGGGCACAGATACGCAGTATTTT
V gene: TRBV11-2; clone size: -; D gene: -; J gene: TRBJ2-1; CDR3 protein: CASSLVSAVLGAEQFF; CDR3 DNA: TGTGCCAGCAGCTTAGTCTCTGCCGTGCTGGGAGCTGAGCAGTTCTTC
V gene: TRBV5-1; clone size: -; D gene: -; J gene: TRBJ2-7; CDR3 protein: CASSLAAQGDEQYF; CDR3 DNA: TGCGCCAGCAGCTTGGCCGCCCAGGGAGACGAGCAGTACTTC
V gene: TRBV7-6; clone size: few; D gene: -; J gene: TRBJ2-4; CDR3 protein: CAGKHPLGKNIQYF; CDR3 DNA: TGTGCCGGGAAGCATCCTCTGGGTAAAAACATTCAGTACTTC
V gene: TRBV4-1; clone size: -; D gene: -; J gene: TRBJ2-2; CDR3 protein: CASSPLLAVLSNTGELFF; CDR3 DNA: TGCGCCAGCAGCCCCCTCCTAGCTGTCCTTTCGAACACCGGGGAGCTGTTTTTT
V gene: TRBV12-3/TRBV12-4; clone size: few; D gene: TRBD2; J gene: TRBJ2-7; CDR3 protein: CASSLRTSETLYEQYF; CDR3 DNA: TGTGCCAGCAGTTTAAGGACTAGCGAGACCCTCTACGAGCAGTACTTC
V gene: TRBV21-1; clone size: -; D gene: -; J gene: TRBJ1-1; CDR3 protein: CASSRDTLNTEAFF; CDR3 DNA: TGTGCCAGCAGCAGAGACACATTGAACACTGAAGCTTTCTTT
V gene: TRBV7-8; clone size: -; D gene: -; J gene: TRBJ1-5; CDR3 protein: CASSLRAVLSNQPQHF; CDR3 DNA: TGTGCCAGCAGCTTACGAGCGGTCTTAAGCAATCAGCCCCAGCATTTT
V gene: TRBV20-1; clone size: -; D gene: TRBD2; J gene: TRBJ2-1; CDR3 protein: CSARDPLKREAPYNEQFF; CDR3 DNA: TGCAGTGCTAGAGATCCTCTTAAGCGGGAGGCTCCCTACAATGAGCAGTTCTTC
V gene: TRBV10-1; clone size: few; D gene: -; J gene: TRBJ2-3; CDR3 protein: CASSDGDTSTDTQYF; CDR3 DNA: TGCGCCAGCAGTGATGGGGACACGAGCACAGATACGCAGTATTTT
V gene: TRBV13; clone size: few; D gene: TRBD2; J gene: TRBJ2-1; CDR3 protein: CASSRGLAGVTTRNEQFF; CDR3 DNA: TGTGCCAGCAGTCGCGGACTAGCGGGAGTGACAACTCGGAATGAGCAGTTCTTC
V gene: TRBV9; clone size: -; D gene: -; J gene: TRBJ2-7; CDR3 protein: CASSVGQHNEQYF; CDR3 DNA: TGTGCCAGCAGCGTAGGCCAGCACAATGAGCAGTACTTC
V gene: TRBV27; clone size: many; D gene: TRBD1; J gene: TRBJ2-7; CDR3 protein: CASSGGQGLYEQYF; CDR3 DNA: TGTGCCAGCAGTGGGGGACAGGGACTTTACGAGCAGTACTTC
V gene: TRBV20-1; clone size: few; D gene: -; J gene: TRBJ1-1; CDR3 protein: CSARVRVYITEAFF; CDR3 DNA: TGCAGTGCTAGAGTAAGGGTGTATATCACTGAAGCTTTCTTT
V gene: TRBV3-1; clone size: -; D gene: TRBD1; J gene: TRBJ1-1; CDR3 protein: CASSWDSPMNTEAFF; CDR3 DNA: TGTGCCAGCAGCTGGGACAGCCCTATGAACACTGAAGCTTTCTTT
V gene: TRBV27; clone size: -; D gene: -; J gene: TRBJ2-1; CDR3 protein: CASSVSGPHNQQFF; CDR3 DNA: TGTGCCAGCAGTGTGAGTGGGCCCCACAATCAGCAGTTCTTC
V gene: TRBV2; clone size: few; D gene: -; J gene: TRBJ2-3; CDR3 protein: CASSGALSTDTQYF; CDR3 DNA: TGTGCCAGCAGTGGGGCCCTAAGCACAGATACGCAGTATTTT
V gene: TRBV7-2; clone size: -; D gene: -; J gene: TRBJ1-1; CDR3 protein: CASSLGSGSGRRTEAFF; CDR3 DNA: TGTGCCAGCAGCTTAGGTTCGGGATCGGGCCGGAGGACTGAAGCTTTCTTT
V gene: TRBV29-1; clone size: many; D gene: -; J gene: TRBJ2-1; CDR3 protein: CSVGAAYNEQFF; CDR3 DNA: TGCAGCGTTGGGGCAGCCTACAATGAGCAGTTCTTC
V gene: TRBV5-1; clone size: -; D gene: TRBD1; J gene: TRBJ1-1; CDR3 protein: CASSPGTGGAESAFF; CDR3 DNA: TGCGCCAGCAGCCCCGGGACAGGGGGCGCCGAGTCTGCTTTCTTT
V gene: TRBV28; clone size: -; D gene: TRBD2; J gene: TRBJ2-1; CDR3 protein: CAGLASGGANSSYNEQFF; CDR3 DNA: TGTGCCGGATTGGCTAGCGGGGGGGCCAATAGCTCCTACAATGAGCAGTTCTTC
V gene: TRBV5-1; clone size: few; D gene: -; J gene: TRBJ2-6; CDR3 protein: CASSLYFQGLQTGANVLTF; CDR3 DNA: TGCGCCAGCAGCTTGTACTTTCAGGGTTTGCAAACTGGGGCCAACGTCCTGACTTTC
V gene: TRBV29-1; clone size: -; D gene: -; J gene: TRBJ2-5; CDR3 protein: CSVAAAPRETQYF; CDR3 DNA: TGCAGCGTTGCGGCCGCCCCGAGAGAGACCCAGTACTTC
V gene: TRBV10-2; clone size: -; D gene: -; J gene: TRBJ2-3; CDR3 protein: CASARRGRTDTQYF; CDR3 DNA: TGCGCCAGCGCGCGGCGGGGAAGGACAGATACGCAGTATTTT
V gene: TRBV10-3; clone size: -; D gene: TRBD2; J gene: TRBJ2-3; CDR3 protein: CALPPQRELHLTSTDTQYF; CDR3 DNA: TGTGCCTTGCCCCCCCAGCGGGAGCTTCATTTGACTAGCACAGATACGCAGTATTTT
V gene: TRBV6-6; clone size: -; D gene: TRBD1; J gene: TRBJ1-5; CDR3 protein: CASWDRGNNQPQHF; CDR3 DNA: TGTGCCAGCTGGGACAGGGGTAACAATCAGCCCCAGCATTTT
V gene: TRBV28; clone size: few; D gene: -; J gene: TRBJ1-5; CDR3 protein: CASSPGVVEQPQHF; CDR3 DNA: TGTGCCAGCAGTCCCGGGGTAGTCGAACAGCCCCAGCATTTT
V gene: TRBV18; clone size: -; D gene: -; J gene: TRBJ1-1; CDR3 protein: CASSAGAPRNTEAFF; CDR3 DNA: TGTGCCAGCTCAGCCGGGGCTCCGCGGAACACTGAAGCTTTCTTT
V gene: TRBV10-3; clone size: -; D gene: TRBD2; J gene: TRBJ2-5; CDR3 protein: CAISEPGSGGGPSGTQYF; CDR3 DNA: TGTGCCATCAGTGAGCCCGGTTCGGGCGGGGGTCCTTCAGGGACCCAGTACTTC
V gene: TRBV7-9; clone size: -; D gene: -; J gene: TRBJ2-1; CDR3 protein: CASSPLAGGDEQFF; CDR3 DNA: TGTGCCAGCAGCCCACTGGCGGGTGGGGATGAGCAGTTCTTC
V gene: TRBV20-1; clone size: few; D gene: -; J gene: TRBJ2-7; CDR3 protein: CSASTNFNSYEQYF; CDR3 DNA: TGCAGTGCTAGTACCAACTTCAACTCCTACGAGCAGTACTTC
V gene: TRBV15; clone size: few; D gene: -; J gene: TRBJ2-5; CDR3 protein: CATSGSTQETQYF; CDR3 DNA: TGTGCCACCAGCGGATCTACCCAAGAGACCCAGTACTTC
V gene: TRBV5-1; clone size: -; D gene: -; J gene: TRBJ2-4; CDR3 protein: CASSSTGRRNIQYF; CDR3 DNA: TGCGCCAGCAGCTCGACAGGCCGCCGAAACATTCAGTACTTC
V gene: TRBV20-1; clone size: -; D gene: TRBD1; J gene: TRBJ2-6; CDR3 protein: CSATIRDRGSGANVLTF; CDR3 DNA: TGCAGTGCTACCATCCGGGACAGGGGATCTGGGGCCAACGTCCTGACTTTC
V gene: TRBV11-2; clone size: -; D gene: TRBD2; J gene: TRBJ2-1; CDR3 protein: CASNDGTTLSNEQFF; CDR3 DNA: TGTGCCAGCAATGATGGGACTACACTCTCCAATGAGCAGTTCTTC
V gene: TRBV20-1; clone size: -; D gene: -; J gene: TRBJ1-1; CDR3 protein: CSARGTKIEAFF; CDR3 DNA: TGCAGTGCTAGAGGTACTAAGATTGAAGCTTTCTTT
V gene: TRBV6-2/TRBV6-3; clone size: -; D gene: TRBD1; J gene: TRBJ2-7; CDR3 protein: CASRPGQGASYEQYF; CDR3 DNA: TGTGCCAGCAGACCCGGACAGGGGGCGTCCTACGAGCAGTACTTC
V gene: TRBV27; clone size: -; D gene: -; J gene: TRBJ1-2; CDR3 protein: CASSLEAQGANYGYTF; CDR3 DNA: TGTGCCAGCAGTTTAGAGGCACAGGGAGCTAACTATGGCTACACCTTC
V gene: TRBV5-1; clone size: -; D gene: TRBD1; J gene: TRBJ2-1; CDR3 protein: CASSLGGTGSSYNEQFF; CDR3 DNA: TGCGCCAGCAGCTTGGGGGGGACAGGGAGTTCCTACAATGAGCAGTTCTTC
V gene: TRBV10-3; clone size: -; D gene: TRBD2; J gene: TRBJ2-3; CDR3 protein: CAMRGSTDTQYF; CDR3 DNA: TGTGCCATGCGGGGGAGCACAGATACGCAGTATTTT
V gene: TRBV10-3; clone size: -; D gene: -; J gene: TRBJ2-5; CDR3 protein: CATHAGNQVQETQYF; CDR3 DNA: TGTGCCACCCACGCCGGGAACCAAGTCCAAGAGACCCAGTACTTC
V gene: TRBV14; clone size: -; D gene: -; J gene: TRBJ2-7; CDR3 protein: CASGQDLAGTRYEQYF; CDR3 DNA: TGTGCCAGCGGCCAAGATTTGGCCGGGACTCGCTACGAGCAGTACTTC
V gene: TRBV27; clone size: once; D gene: -; J gene: TRBJ2-1; CDR3 protein: CASSSSKISYNEQFF; CDR3 DNA: TGTGCCAGCAGTTCGTCAAAGATCTCCTACAATGAGCAGTTCTTC
V gene: TRBV7-2; clone size: few; D gene: -; J gene: TRBJ1-6; CDR3 protein: CASSKGTVSPLHF; CDR3 DNA: TGTGCCAGCAGCAAAGGGACCGTGTCACCCCTCCACTTT
V gene: TRBV6-1; clone size: -; D gene: TRBD1; J gene: TRBJ1-6; CDR3 protein: CASRTLPGQGRSPLHF; CDR3 DNA: TGTGCCAGCAGGACCCTACCGGGACAGGGGCGATCACCCCTCCACTTT
V gene: TRBV4-1; clone size: few; D gene: TRBD2; J gene: TRBJ2-1; CDR3 protein: CASSQETGLLFNEQFF; CDR3 DNA: TGCGCCAGCAGCCAAGAGACGGGACTACTTTTCAATGAGCAGTTCTTC
V gene: TRBV20-1; clone size: -; D gene: -; J gene: TRBJ2-4; CDR3 protein: CSAEVGSSAKNIQYF; CDR3 DNA: TGCAGTGCCGAAGTGGGGAGTAGTGCCAAAAACATTCAGTACTTC
V gene: TRBV6-5; clone size: -; D gene: -; J gene: TRBJ2-2; CDR3 protein: CASTKRNTGELFF; CDR3 DNA: TGTGCCAGCACCAAGCGGAACACCGGGGAGCTGTTTTTT
V gene: TRBV10-3; clone size: few; D gene: -; J gene: TRBJ1-6; CDR3 protein: CATRGAWSGSNNSPLHF; CDR3 DNA: TGTGCCACCAGGGGAGCATGGTCAGGATCTAATAATTCACCCCTCCACTTT
V gene: TRBV7-2; clone size: few; D gene: -; J gene: TRBJ2-2; CDR3 protein: CASSLVAPLMNTGELFF; CDR3 DNA: TGTGCCAGCAGCTTAGTGGCACCCCTAATGAACACCGGGGAGCTGTTTTTT
V gene: TRBV28; clone size: few; D gene: TRBD2; J gene: TRBJ2-7; CDR3 protein: CASTLAGTVYEQYF; CDR3 DNA: TGTGCCAGCACTTTAGCGGGAACGGTCTACGAGCAGTACTTC